The 2 T cell receptor beta chains listed next were all sequenced from one sample in a study of control samples from healthy donors and cancer patients. The data were produced by immunoSEQ multiplex PCR, yet TCRdb's version contains in-frame clones alone and is incomplete. This table has approximately 140,000 clones, 85% to 95% appearing once. Sequenced sample: blood. The receptors were sampled from a man aged 35 to 55 in good health.

The V and J genes are TRBV12-5 and TRBJ2-2; D unresolved. V dropped 7 bases and J dropped 7 bases, with 16 bases sitting between them. This CDR3 spans 14 amino acids. Germline V gene lookup returns CDR1 LGHNT and CDR2 FRNRAP. The CDR3 DNA reads as TGTGCTAGTGCCTCGACCGGTGAGATCGGGGAGCTGTTTTTT. This codes for CASASTGEIGELFF.

The CDR3 nucleotides read TGTGCCAGCAGCTCCCGGGACAGGGGCTACGAGCAGTACTTC. Translation: CASSSRDRGYEQYF. The rearrangement uses TRBV5-6 and TRBJ2-7; the match to TRBD1 covers 10 bases. This CDR3 region has 14 residues. The germline gives CDR1 SGHDT, CDR2 YYEEEE. The V and J ends lost 3 bases and 3 bases, in that order; junction bases with no gene match: 3.